This entry features one TCR beta chain sequence. No antigen is known for it. The entry originates in a study of T cells after yellow fever vaccination. Overall study findings and caveats: Secondary responses were weaker yet peaked faster, day 5 versus 15. The booster response re-showed most primary clones: around 97% CD4, around 85% CD8. Some clonotypes, a small share, were shared between CD4 and CD8 compartments.

Universal primer sites and UMIs were introduced during 5'RACE template-switching synthesis of TCR cDNA. TCRdb re-derived calls from the 5' RACE reads in MiXCR, one entry per CDR3 protein. The sample lists hundreds of thousands of distinct CDR3 sequences, 11% seen once, with roughly 18% in the top ten. Deletions cut 10 bases from V and 1 base from J, with 13 bases between. Germline V CDR1 and CDR2: MNHEY, SVGEGT. The CDR3 is 14 amino acids. V is TRBV6-2 or TRBV6-3 and J is TRBJ2-2; D gene unclear. The TCR comes from a young man who received the YFV17D yellow fever vaccine. The material was PBMCs, obtained on the day of the first yellow fever vaccination. CDR3 DNA sequence: TGTGCCACCGACCGTGGACGGAACACCGGGGAGCTGTTTTTT. It translates to CATDRGRNTGELFF.